This passage covers 10 T cell receptor beta chains from one sample sequenced in a study of regulatory and conventional T cells in RAG deficiency. Assay: immunoSEQ multiplex PCR; the TCRdb copy retains only in-frame clones and omits some. Altogether thousands of clones are present, around 82% being singletons, with the ten largest covering roughly 13%. The same data also went into a second study, on regulatory T cells. Per that paper: Primers: 52 TRBV forward and 13 TRBJ reverse.

Sequencing was carried out using CD8+ T cells sorted from blood. The receptors come from a human donor in good health.

The V call is TRBV2, the J call TRBJ1-4; 9 bases are a match to TRBD1. CDR1 is SNHLY and CDR2 is FYNNEI in the germline V gene. V was clipped by 6 bases and J by 8 bases; unmatched bases: 7. This CDR3 has 14 amino acids. CDR3 region: CASRGTGLDEKLFF. DNA of the CDR3: TGTGCCAGCAGGGGGACAGGGCTGGACGAAAAACTGTTTTTT.

The CDR3 DNA is TGTGCCAGCAGCCGGAGACAGTATCTGGGCACAGATACGCAGTATTTT. This sequence encodes CASSRRQYLGTDTQYF. The genes are TRBV11-1 and TRBJ2-3; TRBD1 might be the D (5 bases). V shed 5 bases and J shed 1 base, with 16 bases lying between them. The germline V gene encodes CDR1 SGHAT and CDR2 FQDESV (reference sequence). CDR3 length equals 16 residues.

The rearrangement links TRBV19 to TRBJ1-6; maybe TRBD1 (6 bases). The CDR3 totals 17 residues. V was cut by 2 bases and J by 2 bases, with 13 bases left in between. Germline V CDR1 and CDR2: LNHDA, SQIVND (reference sequence). CDR3 nucleotides: TGTGCCAGTAGTATAAAGACCCACAGGGCCTATAATTCACCCCTCCACTTT. Amino acid sequence: CASSIKTHRAYNSPLHF.

The chain is built from TRBV11-2 and TRBJ2-7; D is undetermined. CDR3 size: 15 residues. V was clipped by 1 base and J by 1 base, with 11 bases between them. CDR1 is SGHAT, CDR2 FQNNGV, per germline. The CDR3 here is CASSLVTEGSYEQYF. CDR3 in DNA: TGTGCCAGCAGCTTAGTTACCGAAGGGTCCTACGAGCAGTACTTC.

This chain connects TRBV13 to TRBJ2-1; TRBD2 matches at 8 bases. Germline CDR1 and CDR2: PRHDT and FYEKMQ (reference sequence). CDR3 length: 15 residues. With V trimmed by 4 bases and J by 7 bases, 9 bases remained unmatched. This CDR3 is CASSSTGTSVNEQFF. The CDR3 region has the DNA TGTGCCAGCAGCTCCACCGGGACTAGTGTAAATGAGCAGTTCTTC.

V usage is TRBV5-3 and J usage is TRBJ1-1; D perhaps matches TRBD1 (5 bases). TRBV5-3 is an ORF, and what it does is uncertain. The CDR3 has 14 amino acids. With 3 bases removed from V and 4 bases from J, the gap between germline ends came to 13 bases. CDR3 DNA sequence: TGTGCCAGAAGCTCCCCCCCAGGGATCACTGAAGCTTTCTTT. This gives the protein CARSSPPGITEAFF.

The chain is built from TRBV27 and TRBJ1-5; tentative D call: TRBD1 (5 bases). The CDR3 is 12 residues long. Germline V gene sequence: CDR1 MNHEY, CDR2 SMNVEV (reference sequence). Trimming stripped 8 bases from V and 6 bases from J, with 11 bases between. CDR3 sequence reads: CASGIRGQPQHF. CDR3 coding DNA: TGTGCCAGCGGAATTAGGGGTCAGCCCCAGCATTTT.

The chain carries TRBV6-1 and TRBJ2-3; TRBD1 matches 9 bases. CDR1 is MNHNS, CDR2 SASEGT, per germline. The V gene end was trimmed by 3 bases and the J gene end by 2 bases; junction bases not matched to a gene: 3. The CDR3 is 15 amino acids. The CDR3 is CASSEGQGFTDTQYF. CDR3 DNA: TGTGCCAGCAGTGAGGGACAGGGATTCACAGATACGCAGTATTTT.

This clone was detected once. The chain couples TRBV11-2 to TRBJ2-7; TRBD1 aligns across 7 bases. V lost 2 bases, J lost 1 base, and 8 bases stayed unmatched. This CDR3 region has 16 residues. The germline V gene encodes CDR1 SGHAT and CDR2 FQNNGV. The CDR3 here is CASSLLERQGSYEQYF. CDR3 nucleotide sequence: TGTGCCAGCAGCTTACTCGAACGACAGGGATCCTACGAGCAGTACTTC.

The chain has TRBV11-2 and TRBJ1-1; 8 nucleotides match TRBD1. The CDR3 sequence is 15 residues long. Germline assignment: CDR1 SGHAT and CDR2 FQNNGV. V trimming: 5 bases; J trimming: 0 bases; junction bases outside the gene matches: 5. The CDR3 loop reads CASSHGTGMNTEAFF. Here the CDR3 DNA reads TGTGCCAGCAGCCACGGGACAGGAATGAACACTGAAGCTTTCTTT. The full variable domain, with the rest looked up from reference TRBV11-2 and TRBJ1-1, is EAGVAQSPRYKIIEKRQSVAFWCNPISGHATLYWYQQILGQGPKLLIQFQNNGVVDDSQLPKDRFSAERLKGVDSTLKIQPAKLEDSAVYLCASSHGTGMNTEAFFGQGTRLTVV.